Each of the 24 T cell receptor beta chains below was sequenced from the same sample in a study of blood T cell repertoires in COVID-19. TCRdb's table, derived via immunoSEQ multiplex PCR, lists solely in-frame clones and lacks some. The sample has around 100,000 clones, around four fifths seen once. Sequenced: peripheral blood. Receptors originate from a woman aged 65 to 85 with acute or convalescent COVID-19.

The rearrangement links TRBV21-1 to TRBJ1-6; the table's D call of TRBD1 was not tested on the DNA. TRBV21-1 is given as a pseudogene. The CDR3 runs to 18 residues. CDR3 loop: CASSKDPAPGQGVSPLHF. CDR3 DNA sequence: TGTGCCAGCAGCAAAGACCCAGCACCGGGACAGGGGGTTTCACCCCTCCACTTT.

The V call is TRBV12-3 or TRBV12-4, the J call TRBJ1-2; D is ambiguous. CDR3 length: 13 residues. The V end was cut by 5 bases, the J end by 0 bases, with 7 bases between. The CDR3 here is CASSTDSNYGYTF. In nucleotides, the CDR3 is TGTGCCAGCAGTACGGACTCTAACTATGGCTACACCTTC.

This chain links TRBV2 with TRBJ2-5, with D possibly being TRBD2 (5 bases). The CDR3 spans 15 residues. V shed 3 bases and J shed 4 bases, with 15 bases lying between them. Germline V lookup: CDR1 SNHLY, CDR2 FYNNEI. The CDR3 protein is CASSDMARRGETQYF. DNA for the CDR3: TGTGCCAGCAGTGACATGGCTAGACGGGGAGAGACCCAGTACTTC.

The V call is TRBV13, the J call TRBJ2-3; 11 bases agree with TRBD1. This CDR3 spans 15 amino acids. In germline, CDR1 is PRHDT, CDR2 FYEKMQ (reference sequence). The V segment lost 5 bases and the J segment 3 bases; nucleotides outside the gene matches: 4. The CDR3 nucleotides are TGTGCCAGCAGCCTGGACAGGGGGCAAACAGATACGCAGTATTTT. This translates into CASSLDRGQTDTQYF.

The DNA for the CDR3 is TGTGCCAGCAGTTACCAGGGAATCCAGTCCCTCCACTTT. As protein: CASSYQGIQSLHF. The chain uses TRBV6-2 or TRBV6-3 and TRBJ1-6; the D gene is possibly TRBD1 (5 bases). The CDR3 has 13 residues. Trimming cost V 2 bases and J 14 bases, with 13 bases left between them. Per germline, CDR1 MNHEY and CDR2 SVGEGT.

CDR3 sequence: CASSLDSYGYTF. CDR3 DNA: TGTGCCAGCAGCTTGGACAGTTATGGCTACACCTTC. V is TRBV5-4 and J is TRBJ1-2; D gene ambiguous. Between the trimmed V and J ends, which lost 0 bases and 5 bases, there was a span of 5 bases. This CDR3 has 12 residues. Germline V CDR1 and CDR2: SGHNT, YYREEE (reference sequence).

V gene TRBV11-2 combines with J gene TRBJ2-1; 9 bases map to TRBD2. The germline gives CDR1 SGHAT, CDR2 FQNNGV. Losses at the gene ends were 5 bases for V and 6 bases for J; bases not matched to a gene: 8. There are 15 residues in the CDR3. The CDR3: CASSAGTSQINEQFF. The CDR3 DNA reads TGTGCCAGCAGCGCGGGGACTAGCCAGATCAATGAGCAGTTCTTC.

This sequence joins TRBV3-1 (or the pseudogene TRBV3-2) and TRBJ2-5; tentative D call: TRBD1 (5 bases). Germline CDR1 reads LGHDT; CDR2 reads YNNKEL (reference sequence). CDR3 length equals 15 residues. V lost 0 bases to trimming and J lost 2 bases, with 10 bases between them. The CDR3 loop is CASSQDLGRQETQYF. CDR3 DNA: TGTGCCAGCAGCCAAGATTTGGGGCGACAAGAGACCCAGTACTTC.

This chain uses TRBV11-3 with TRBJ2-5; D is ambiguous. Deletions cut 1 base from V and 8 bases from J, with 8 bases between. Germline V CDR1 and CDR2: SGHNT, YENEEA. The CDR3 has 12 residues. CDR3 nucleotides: TGTGCCAGCAGCTTAGGAGAGGAAACCCAGTACTTC. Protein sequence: CASSLGEETQYF.

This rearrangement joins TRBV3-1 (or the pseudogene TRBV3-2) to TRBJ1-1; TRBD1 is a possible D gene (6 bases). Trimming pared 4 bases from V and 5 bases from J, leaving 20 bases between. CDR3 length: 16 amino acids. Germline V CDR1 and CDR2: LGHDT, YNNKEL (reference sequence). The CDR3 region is CASSPISTGSGTEAFF. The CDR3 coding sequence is TGTGCCAGCAGCCCCATAAGCACAGGGTCGGGGACTGAAGCTTTCTTT.

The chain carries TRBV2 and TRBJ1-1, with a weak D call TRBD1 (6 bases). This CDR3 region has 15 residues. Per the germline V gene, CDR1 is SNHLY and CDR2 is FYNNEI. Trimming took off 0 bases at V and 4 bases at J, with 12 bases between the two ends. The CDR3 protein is CASSEAMGQLTEAFF. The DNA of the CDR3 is TGTGCCAGCAGTGAAGCGATGGGACAACTCACTGAAGCTTTCTTT.

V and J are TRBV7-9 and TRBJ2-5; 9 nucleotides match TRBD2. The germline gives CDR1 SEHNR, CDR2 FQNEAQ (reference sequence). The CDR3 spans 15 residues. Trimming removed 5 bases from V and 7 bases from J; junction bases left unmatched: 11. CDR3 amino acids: CASSLSSAGGWTQYF. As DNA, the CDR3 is TGTGCCAGCAGCCTATCATCGGCGGGGGGGTGGACCCAGTACTTC.

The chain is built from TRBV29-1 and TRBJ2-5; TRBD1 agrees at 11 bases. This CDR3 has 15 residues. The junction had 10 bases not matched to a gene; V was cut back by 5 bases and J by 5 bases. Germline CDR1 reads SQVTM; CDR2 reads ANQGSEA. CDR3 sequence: CSVPGWTGGAETQYF. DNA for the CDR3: TGCAGCGTTCCGGGATGGACAGGGGGCGCGGAGACCCAGTACTTC.

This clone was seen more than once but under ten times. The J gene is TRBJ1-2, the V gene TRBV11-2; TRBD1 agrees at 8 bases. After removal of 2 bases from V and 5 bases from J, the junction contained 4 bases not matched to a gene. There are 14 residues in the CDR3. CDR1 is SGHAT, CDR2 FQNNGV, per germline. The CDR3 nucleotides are TGTGCCAGCAGCTTACTACAGGGGGGATATGGCTACACCTTC. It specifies CASSLLQGGYGYTF.

DNA for the CDR3: TGTGCCAGCAGACCCACATACGAGAACACTGAAGCTTTCTTT. It is translated as CASRPTYENTEAFF. The chain couples TRBV6-5 to TRBJ1-1; D uncertain. The germline CDR1 and CDR2 sequences are MNHEY and SVGAGI. The ends were cut back, 6 bases at V and 1 base at J, with 12 bases in the middle. The CDR3 is 14 amino acids.

CDR3 DNA sequence: TGTGCCAGCAGCCAGGGACAGTCTAACTATGGCTACACCTTC. Encoded protein: CASSQGQSNYGYTF. The chain has TRBV3-1 (or the pseudogene TRBV3-2) and TRBJ1-2, with 7 bases that match TRBD1. In germline, CDR1 is LGHDT, CDR2 YNNKEL (reference sequence). The CDR3 has 14 residues. Trimming at V came to 3 bases and at J to 0 bases, leaving 1 base not matched to a gene.

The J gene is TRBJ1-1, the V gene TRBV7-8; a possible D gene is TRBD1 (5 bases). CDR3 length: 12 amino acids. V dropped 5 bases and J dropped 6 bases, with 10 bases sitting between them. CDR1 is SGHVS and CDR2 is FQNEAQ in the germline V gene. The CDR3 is CASSAQGSEAFF. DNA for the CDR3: TGTGCCAGCAGCGCCCAGGGTTCTGAAGCTTTCTTT.

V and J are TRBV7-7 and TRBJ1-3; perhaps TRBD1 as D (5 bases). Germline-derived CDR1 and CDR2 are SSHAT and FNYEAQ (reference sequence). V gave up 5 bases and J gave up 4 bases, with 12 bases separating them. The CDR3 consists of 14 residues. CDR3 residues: CASSAGTQGNTIYF. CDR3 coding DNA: TGTGCCAGCAGCGCCGGGACTCAGGGAAACACCATATATTTT.

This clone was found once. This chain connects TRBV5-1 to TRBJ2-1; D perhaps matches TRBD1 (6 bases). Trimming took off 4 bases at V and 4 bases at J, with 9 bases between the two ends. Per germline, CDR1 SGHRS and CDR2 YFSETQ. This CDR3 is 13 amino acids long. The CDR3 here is CASSMDSYNEQFF. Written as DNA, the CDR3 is TGCGCCAGCAGCATGGACAGTTACAATGAGCAGTTCTTC.

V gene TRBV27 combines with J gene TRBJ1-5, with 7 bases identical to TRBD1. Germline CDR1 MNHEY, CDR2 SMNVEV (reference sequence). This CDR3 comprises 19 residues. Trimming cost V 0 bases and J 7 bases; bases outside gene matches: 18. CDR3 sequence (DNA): TGTGCCAGCAGTTTATCGGCGTCCGGGCCGCGACAGGGCGGACAGCCCCAGCATTTT. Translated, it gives CASSLSASGPRQGGQPQHF.

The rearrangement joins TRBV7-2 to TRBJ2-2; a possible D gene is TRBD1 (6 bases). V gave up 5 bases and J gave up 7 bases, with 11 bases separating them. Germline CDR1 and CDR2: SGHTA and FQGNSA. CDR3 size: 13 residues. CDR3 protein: CASSPPRGGELFF. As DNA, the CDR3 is TGTGCCAGCAGCCCACCCAGGGGCGGGGAGCTGTTTTTT.

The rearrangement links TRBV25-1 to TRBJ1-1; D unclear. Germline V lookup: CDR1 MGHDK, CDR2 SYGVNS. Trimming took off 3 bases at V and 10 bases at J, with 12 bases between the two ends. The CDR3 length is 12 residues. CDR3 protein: CASSDLRFGAFF. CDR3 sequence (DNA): TGTGCCAGCAGTGACCTGCGGTTTGGAGCTTTCTTT.

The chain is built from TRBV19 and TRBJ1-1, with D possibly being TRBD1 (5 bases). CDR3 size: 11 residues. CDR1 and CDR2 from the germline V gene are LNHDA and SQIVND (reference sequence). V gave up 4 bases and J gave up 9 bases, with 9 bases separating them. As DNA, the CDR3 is TGTGCCAGTAGTAATCAGGGTCAAGCTTTCTTT. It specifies CASSNQGQAFF. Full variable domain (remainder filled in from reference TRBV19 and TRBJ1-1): DGGITQSPKYLFRKEGQNVTLSCEQNLNHDAMYWYRQDPGQGLRLIYYSQIVNDFQKGDIAEGYSVSREKKESFPLTVTSAQKNPTAFYLCASSNQGQAFFGQGTRLTVV.

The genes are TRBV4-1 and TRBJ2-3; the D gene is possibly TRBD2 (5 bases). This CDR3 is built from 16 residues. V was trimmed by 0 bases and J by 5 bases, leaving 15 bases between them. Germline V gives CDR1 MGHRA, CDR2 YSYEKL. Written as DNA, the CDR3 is TGCGCCAGCAGCCAAGAAAAGGAGGAAGTTAGAGATACGCAGTATTTT. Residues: CASSQEKEEVRDTQYF.